This entry features one T cell receptor (beta chain) sequence. The target antigen is unknown. This record comes from a study of CD8 T cells in ankylosing spondylitis. Study-level results: Seemingly characteristic of ankylosing spondylitis blood was a TCR beta motif consisting of roughly 8 highly homologous variants. In ankylosing spondylitis patients, matched synovial fluid reportedly showed significant enrichment of disease-linked clones. Several of the motif variants were reported before in synovial fluid and blood from reactive arthritis.

This CDR3 contains 18 residues. Germline lookup yields CDR1 MGHRA and CDR2 YSYEKL. V gave up 0 bases and J gave up 7 bases; unmatched junction bases: 12. TCRdb itself ran the 5' RACE reads through MiXCR, one entry per CDR3 protein. The profile shows about 260,000 distinct CDR3 sequences, around 19% of them singletons. This TCR came from a male donor with ankylosing spondylitis or in good health (not recorded which). The rearrangement uses TRBV4-1 and TRBJ2-2; TRBD1 matches 9 bases. Source material: blood, either unsorted or a sorted T cell fraction (not recorded which). CDR3 bases: TGCGCCAGCAGCCAAGATCTGAACAGGGGGCGGCGGGGCGGGGAGCTGTTTTTT. Amino acids: CASSQDLNRGRRGGELFF.